This T cell receptor (beta chain) was captured in a study of T cell changes during pregnancy in multiple sclerosis. TCRdb keeps only in-frame clones here, not all; method: immunoSEQ multiplex PCR. In the table there are around 69,000 clones, approximately 92% of which are singletons. The specimen was peripheral blood, collected in the second trimester of pregnancy. This TCR was sampled from a female donor in good health, enrolled as a control in a pregnancy study.

The CDR3 is CAWSVGRGGSYEQYF. The CDR3 DNA reads as TGTGCCTGGAGTGTAGGTAGGGGGGGCTCCTACGAGCAGTACTTC. The V and J genes are TRBV30 and TRBJ2-7, with a possible D match to TRBD2 (7 bases). The germline gives CDR1 GTSNPN, CDR2 SVGIG (reference sequence). This CDR3 has 15 amino acids. Trimming removed 0 bases from V and 0 bases from J, with 12 bases in between.